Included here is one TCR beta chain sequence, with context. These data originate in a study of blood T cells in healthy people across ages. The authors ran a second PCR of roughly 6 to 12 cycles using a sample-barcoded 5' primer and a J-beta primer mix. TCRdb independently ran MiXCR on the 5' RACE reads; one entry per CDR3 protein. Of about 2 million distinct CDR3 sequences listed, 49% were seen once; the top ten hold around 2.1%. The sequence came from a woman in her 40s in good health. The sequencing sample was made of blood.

Here the CDR3 DNA reads TGTGCCAGCAGCTTAGCGACAGGGGGCCGGTGGAGAGAGACCCAGTTCTTC. Its protein product is CASSLATGGRWRETQFF. V and J are TRBV7-2 and TRBJ2-1; 10 nucleotides agree with TRBD1. V trimming: 0 bases; J trimming: 13 bases; junction bases outside the gene matches: 15. The germline CDR1 and CDR2 sequences are SGHTA and FQGNSA. This CDR3 spans 17 amino acids.